This T cell receptor beta chain was identified during a study of breast tumors, draining lymph nodes, adjacent tissues. Trimming took 3 bases from V and 7 from J, leaving 3 bases between them. The CDR3 contains 10 residues. Germline V gene sequence: CDR1 SNHLY, CDR2 FYNNEI. Samples came from axillary lymph nodes draining the breast cancer. The sample holds many counts of this clonotype. Its specificity is unknown. Broader study findings: Tumor and nontumor repertoires were significantly more similar in luminal-like than in basal-like breast cancer.

TCRdb fed the multiplex PCR reads into MiXCR, producing one record per CDR3 protein. The profile shows about 130,000 distinct CDR3 sequences, 21% of them singletons. This clonotype was obtained from a female donor with breast cancer. Some clones in this sample may be carry-over from other donors' samples. The chain has TRBV2 and TRBJ2-5; D is undetermined. Sample: axillary lymph node tissue. This CDR3 is CASSEVTQYF. CDR3 DNA sequence: TGTGCCAGCAGTGAGGTGACCCAGTACTTC. The complete variable domain, with remaining parts taken from reference TRBV2 and TRBJ2-5, reads EPEVTQTPSHQVTQMGQEVILRCVPISNHLYFYWYRQILGQKVEFLVSFYNNEISEKSEIFDDQFSVERPDGSNFTLKIRSTKLEDSAMYFCASSEVTQYFGPGTRLLVL.